This T cell receptor beta chain was found in a study of shared T cell receptors in the human thymus. V lost 5 bases to trimming and J lost 1 base; unmatched junction nucleotides: 10. There are 16 residues in the CDR3. Germline CDR1 and CDR2: SQVTM and ANQGSEA. Only in-frame clones appear in the TCRdb table, and some are missing; sequencing was by immunoSEQ multiplex PCR. There are hundreds of thousands of clones in the sample; over 75% occur only once, and about 0.01% lies in the top ten. This sample was also put to use in a study of human thymus T cells. As reported in that work: Corrective surgery for congenital heart defects was being performed on the healthy Finnish infants who were the donors. Related reports documented highly overlapping thymic repertoires among unrelated individuals.

Sequencing was carried out using thymocytes. This chain joins TRBV29-1 and TRBJ2-1; TRBD2 aligns across 8 bases. The sequence was obtained from a boy under two years old with a congenital heart defect. The CDR3 reads CSVRSRTSTSYNEQFF. In nucleotides, the CDR3 is TGCAGCGTTAGGTCCAGGACTAGCACGTCCTACAATGAGCAGTTCTTC.